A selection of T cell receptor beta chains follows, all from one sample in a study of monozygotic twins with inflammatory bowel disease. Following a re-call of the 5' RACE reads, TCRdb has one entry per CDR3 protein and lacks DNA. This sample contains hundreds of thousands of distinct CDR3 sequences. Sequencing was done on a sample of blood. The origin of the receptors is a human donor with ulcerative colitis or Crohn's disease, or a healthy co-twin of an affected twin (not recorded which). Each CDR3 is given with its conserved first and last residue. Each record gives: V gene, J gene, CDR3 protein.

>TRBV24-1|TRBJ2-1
CATSTRGLAGGGEQFF
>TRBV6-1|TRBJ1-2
CASSVGRYGYTF
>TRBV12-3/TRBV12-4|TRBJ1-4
CASSINSIREKLFF
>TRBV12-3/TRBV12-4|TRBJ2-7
CASTSQSSYEQYF
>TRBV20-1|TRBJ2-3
CSARDHSDTQYF
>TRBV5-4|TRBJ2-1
CASSWHRQGADEQFF
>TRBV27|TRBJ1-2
CASSGDRVGYTF
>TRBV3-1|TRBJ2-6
CASSQENRVSGANVLTF
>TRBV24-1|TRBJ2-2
CATTRTGDDGELFF
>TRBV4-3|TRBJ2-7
CASSQDWGRVYEQYF
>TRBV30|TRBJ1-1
CTTVAWWEGDTEAFF
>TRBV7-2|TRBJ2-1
CASSLGRGSGYNEQFF
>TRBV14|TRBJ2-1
CASSQGGGPYNEQFF
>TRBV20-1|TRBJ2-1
CSARIGTGGPSYNEQFF
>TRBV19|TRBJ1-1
CASSIGRTEIGAFF
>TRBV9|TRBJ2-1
CASSPTGSSSYNEQFF
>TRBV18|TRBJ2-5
CASSRGLASETQYF
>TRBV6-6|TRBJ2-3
CASSYVADTQYF
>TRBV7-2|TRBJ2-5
CASTGSGGPQETQYF
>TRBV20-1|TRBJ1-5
CSARDGVGQPQHF
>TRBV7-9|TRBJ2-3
CASSLSRGTTDTQYF
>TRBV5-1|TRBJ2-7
CASRPGTGGEQYF
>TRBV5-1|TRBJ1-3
CASSPQRGGSGNTIYF
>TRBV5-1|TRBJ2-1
CASQLDISSYNEHFF
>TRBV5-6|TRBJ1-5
CASSRGGTLNQPQHF
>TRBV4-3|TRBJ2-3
CASSQEPSGLRLCF
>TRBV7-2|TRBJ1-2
CASSSYRGYGYTF
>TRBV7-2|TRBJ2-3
CASRRRAGAQDTQYF
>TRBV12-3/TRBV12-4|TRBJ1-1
CASSTRTGNTEAFF
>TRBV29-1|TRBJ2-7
CSGATGDSYEQYF
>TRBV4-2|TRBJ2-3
CASSQEAGRTDTQYF
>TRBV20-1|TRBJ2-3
CSAPEWSRTDTQYF
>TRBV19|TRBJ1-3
CASIEGFGNTIYF
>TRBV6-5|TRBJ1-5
CASQLGGRSNQPQHF
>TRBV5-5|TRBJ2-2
CASSLVGGWSGGELFF
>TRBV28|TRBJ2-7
CAGSLIQTEQYF
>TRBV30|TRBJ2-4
CAWNGEGRNIQYF
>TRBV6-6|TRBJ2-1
CASRSGNSYNEQFF
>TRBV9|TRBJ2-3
CASSFSDADTQYF
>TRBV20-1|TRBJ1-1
CSARTRKNTEAFF
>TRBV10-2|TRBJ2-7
CASSESNSVFEQYF
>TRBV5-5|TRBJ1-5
CASSLYYSNQPQHF
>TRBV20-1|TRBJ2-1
CSASDSGRKNNEQFF
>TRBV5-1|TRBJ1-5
CASRPDGQVHQPQHF
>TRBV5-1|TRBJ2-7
CASSFGQGGYEQYF
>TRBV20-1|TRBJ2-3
CCGVSSTDTQYF
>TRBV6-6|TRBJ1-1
CASSHRGRNTEAFF
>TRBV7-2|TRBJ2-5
CASSFRSLEGETQYF
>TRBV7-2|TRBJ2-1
CASSPWGAEPYNEQFF
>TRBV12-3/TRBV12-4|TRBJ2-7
CASSFGQTYEQYF
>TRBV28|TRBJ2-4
CASSSLSGLRNIQYF
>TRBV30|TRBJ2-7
CAWRGSSYEQYF
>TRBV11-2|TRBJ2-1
CASSSGLAGPIMSYNEQFF
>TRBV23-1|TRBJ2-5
CASSQGPGETQYF
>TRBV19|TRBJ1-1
CASKWGLNTEAFF
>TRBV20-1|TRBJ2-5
CSARDVREGAETQYF
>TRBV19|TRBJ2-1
CASSRPPGQGSNEQFF
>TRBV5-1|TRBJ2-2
CASSLGFGSTSGTTGELFF
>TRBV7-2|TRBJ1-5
CASSSRDRNQPQHF
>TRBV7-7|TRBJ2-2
CASSVQGSGELFF